This section outlines one T cell receptor beta chain sequence together with its context. These data belong to a study of early T cells in non-severe SARS-CoV-2 infection. This CDR3 has 15 amino acids. Germline CDR1 reads SGDLS; CDR2 reads YYNGEE. The V segment lost 3 bases and the J segment 3 bases; nucleotides outside the gene matches: 4. Using its own MiXCR run on the 5' RACE reads, TCRdb lists one record per CDR3 protein. Altogether approximately 50,000 distinct CDR3 sequences are present, around 9.1% being singletons, with the ten largest covering about 7.7%. Sequences were obtained from whole blood. J is TRBJ2-7 and V is TRBV9, with TRBD2 matching over 12 bases. The sequence came from an adult who was a healthcare worker with PCR-confirmed SARS-CoV-2 infection or an uninfected control (not recorded which). In nucleotides, the CDR3 is TGTGCCAGCAGCGCTCTGACTAGCGGGAGCTACGAGCAGTACTTC. Its protein product is CASSALTSGSYEQYF.